A single TCR beta chain is shown here with its context. This clone came up a few times. Its antigen is currently not known. No much larger clone is present one base from it, and per-base qualities are unavailable. This specimen comes from a study of T cell changes during pregnancy in multiple sclerosis (dated by TCRdb to about 2019). Context from the whole study: The study examined how the T cell repertoire changed over the course of pregnancy in women with multiple sclerosis.

The library came from the immunoSEQ multiplex PCR assay. TCRdb obtained this table from immuneACCESS and retained in-frame rearrangements with V and J assigned. These tables miss some clones; where compared with another copy, unresolved V genes account for less than half of the shortfall, and the remainder is unexplained. The sample has about 22,000 clones on record, 80% to 95% of them singletons. Of the sample, roughly 7.4% falls within the top ten clones. The CDR3 starts with the cysteine, ends with the phenylalanine, and has 17 residues. Only the CDR3 DNA stays, 51 bases, in frame from base 1. The germline V gene supplies CDR1 SGHVS and CDR2 FNYEAQ. Germline trimming: 1 base from V, 0 bases from J; junction bases outside gene matches: 6.

This receptor chain uses TRBV7-6 and TRBJ2-3, and TRBD2 matches 8 of the central bases. The clonotype originates from a female donor with multiple sclerosis, enrolled in a pregnancy study. The specimen was CD8+ T cells from peripheral blood mononuclear cells, collected in the third trimester of pregnancy. The encoded CDR3 is CASSLGPSGRSTDTQYF. The nucleotide sequence reads as follows: TGTGCCAGCAGCTTAGGACCGAGCGGGAGAAGCACAGATACGCAGTATTTT.